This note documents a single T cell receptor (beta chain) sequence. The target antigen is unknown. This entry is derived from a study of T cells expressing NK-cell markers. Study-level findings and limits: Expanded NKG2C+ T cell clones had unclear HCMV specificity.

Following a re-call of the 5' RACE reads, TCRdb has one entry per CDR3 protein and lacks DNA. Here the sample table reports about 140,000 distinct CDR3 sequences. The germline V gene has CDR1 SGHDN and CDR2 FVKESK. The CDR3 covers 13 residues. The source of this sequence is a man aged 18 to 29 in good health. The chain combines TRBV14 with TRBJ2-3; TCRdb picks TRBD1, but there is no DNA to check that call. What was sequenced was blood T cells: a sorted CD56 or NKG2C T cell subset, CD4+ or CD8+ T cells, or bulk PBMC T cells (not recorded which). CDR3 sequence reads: CASSEGRADTQYF.